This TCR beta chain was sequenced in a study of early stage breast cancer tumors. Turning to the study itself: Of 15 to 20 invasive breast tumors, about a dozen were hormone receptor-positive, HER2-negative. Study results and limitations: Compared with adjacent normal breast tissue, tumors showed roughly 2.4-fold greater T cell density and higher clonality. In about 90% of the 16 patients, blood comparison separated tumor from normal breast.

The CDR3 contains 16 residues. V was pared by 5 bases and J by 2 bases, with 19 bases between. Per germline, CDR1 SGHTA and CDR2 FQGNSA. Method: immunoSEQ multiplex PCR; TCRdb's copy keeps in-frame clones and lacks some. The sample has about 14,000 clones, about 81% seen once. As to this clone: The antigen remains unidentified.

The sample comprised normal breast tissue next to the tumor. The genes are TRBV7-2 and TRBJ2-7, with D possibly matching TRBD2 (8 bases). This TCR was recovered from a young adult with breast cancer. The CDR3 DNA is TGTGCCAGCAGCCGGGGGGGGTACAGGGGTGCCTACGAGCAGTACTTC. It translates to CASSRGGYRGAYEQYF.